This passage covers 5 T cell receptor beta chains from one sample sequenced in a study of blood T cell repertoires in COVID-19. Produced via immunoSEQ multiplex PCR; TCRdb's table is partial and in-frame only. In the table there are about 210,000 clones, about 92% of which are singletons. Sequencing was done on a sample of peripheral blood. The receptors originated from a young man with acute or convalescent COVID-19.

This sequence joins TRBV19 and TRBJ2-5; 7 bases match TRBD1. This CDR3 has 17 residues. Germline CDR1 LNHDA, CDR2 SQIVND (reference sequence). The ends lost 5 bases at V and 1 base at J; junction bases unmatched: 13. For the CDR3, the DNA is TGTGCCAGTAGTCAATTGCCCCGGACAGGCCGCCAAGAGACCCAGTACTTC. It encodes CASSQLPRTGRQETQYF.

This clone was found many times. The chain is built from TRBV27 and TRBJ2-3; TRBD1 aligns across 11 bases. The CDR3 is made up of 15 amino acids. Germline CDR1 and CDR2: MNHEY and SMNVEV (reference sequence). The V gene end was trimmed by 6 bases and the J gene end by 4 bases; junction bases not matched to a gene: 6. CDR3 residues: CASRDRGRGADTQYF. As DNA, the CDR3 is TGTGCCAGCAGGGACAGGGGGCGGGGTGCAGATACGCAGTATTTT.

This clone has only one observation. The rearrangement joins TRBV5-4 to TRBJ2-1; 8 nucleotides match TRBD1. Trimming took 4 bases from V and 9 from J; bases not matched to a gene: 12. The CDR3 spans 15 residues. CDR1 and CDR2 from the germline V gene are SGHNT and YYREEE (reference sequence). CDR3 region: CASSPPIQGASEQFF. For the CDR3, the DNA is TGTGCCAGCAGCCCCCCTATCCAGGGGGCATCTGAGCAGTTCTTC.

The chain joins TRBV28 to TRBJ2-7; D may be TRBD2 (5 bases). The CDR3 extends over 13 amino acids. The V end lost 1 base, the J end lost 2 bases, and 6 bases lay between the germline ends. Germline V lookup: CDR1 MDHEN, CDR2 SYDVKM. In DNA, the CDR3 is TGTGCCAGCAGTTTATACGGGACCTACGAGCAGTACTTC. It translates to CASSLYGTYEQYF.

The chain is built from TRBV2 and TRBJ2-3; 7 bases match TRBD1. CDR1 SNHLY and CDR2 FYNNEI come from the germline V gene. The V and J ends lost 11 bases and 3 bases, in that order; junction bases with no gene match: 5. The CDR3 has 12 amino acids. CDR3 sequence: CAGQGETDTQYF. The CDR3, as DNA: TGTGCCGGCCAGGGGGAAACAGATACGCAGTATTTT.